This T cell receptor beta chain was captured by sequencing in a study of beta chain features in type 1 diabetes. As for the study in general: Researchers looked at roughly 100,000,000 sorted cells across all samples. Study observations and caveats: Among type 1 diabetes patients, VDJ junctions had fewer insertions and more deletions.

In total, each donor contributed a single heparinised blood draw that averaged about 100 mL. Of note for this clone: The antigen is undetermined.

Since all of the isolated RNA was reverse transcribed, expressed TCRB transcripts were what got sequenced. Method: immunoSEQ multiplex PCR; TCRdb's copy keeps in-frame clones and lacks some. This table holds 120,000 to 150,000 clones, roughly 10% found once. The CDR3 runs to 15 residues. Germline loops: CDR1 SQVTM, CDR2 ANQGSEA. The V end lost 8 bases, the J end lost 6 bases, and 24 bases lay between the germline ends. The chain links TRBV29-1 to TRBJ2-3, with a tentative D call TRBD1 (8 bases). Source material: central memory CD4+ T cells from blood. The clonotype originates from a woman aged 40 to 50 in good health. This CDR3 reads CSPHIQGGEWDTQYF. The CDR3 DNA sequence: TGCAGCCCTCATATACAGGGGGGGGAGTGGGATACGCAGTATTTT.